This T cell receptor (beta chain) was retrieved from a study of a mutant IDH1 vaccine in newly diagnosed glioma. Looking at the study overall: Patients came in for eight vaccinations, in weeks 1, 3, 5, 7, 11, 15, 19 and 23. Patients previously underwent radiotherapy, temozolomide, or both, and most underwent both.

Assay: immunoSEQ multiplex PCR; the TCRdb copy retains only in-frame clones and omits some. The sample has about 54,000 clones; 75% to 85% are singletons. Study-level points and caveats: Whatever changes occurred in top peripheral T cell clonotypes seemed unrelated to pseudoprogression.

CDR1 MNHEY and CDR2 SVGAGI come from the germline V gene. The CDR3 runs to 14 residues. The ends were cut back, 6 bases at V and 4 bases at J, with 16 bases in the middle. Time point here: week 5, during vaccination. Mutant IDH1 20-mer peptide, at 300 ug, made up each vaccine dose, with topical imiquimod. Remarks on this clone: No antigen is known for it.

This clonotype originated in a man aged 25-45 years with glioma. The chain carries TRBV6-5 and TRBJ2-7; D may be TRBD2 (6 bases). Sample: PBMCs, taken from a glioma patient whose treatment included an IDH1 peptide vaccine. In DNA form, the CDR3 reads TGTGCCAGCAGAGAGGGACTTCTATCTTACGAGCAGTACTTC. This encodes CASREGLLSYEQYF.